The 26 T cell receptor beta chains presented below share a single source sample, sequenced in a study of T cells in Graves' hyperthyroidism and ophthalmopathy. The TCR beta CDR3 regions underwent amplification using RNA transcripts as the source. In the first-round RT-PCR of the TCR CDR3, the HTBI primer set was used. Using its own MiXCR run on the multiplex PCR reads, TCRdb lists one record per CDR3 protein. Of about half a million distinct CDR3 sequences in the sample, approximately 25% were seen once. The sequencing input was blood. The receptors derive from a woman aged 30 to 39 with Graves' ophthalmopathy.

The rearrangement links TRBV12-3 or TRBV12-4 to TRBJ2-5; D remains unclear. V dropped 3 bases and J dropped 2 bases, with 10 bases sitting between them. The CDR3 extends over 14 amino acids. CDR3 nucleotides: TGTGCCAGCAGTTTCCGACGAAGGCAAGAGACCCAGTACTTC. As protein: CASSFRRRQETQYF.

This clonotype was detected many times. V gene TRBV29-1 combines with J gene TRBJ1-1, with TRBD1 as a possible D gene (5 bases). V lost 0 bases and J 7 bases, leaving 12 bases between the germline ends. Per germline, CDR1 SQVTM and CDR2 ANQGSEA. The CDR3 is 13 amino acids. The CDR3 here is CSVEEVLTVEAFF. The CDR3 DNA sequence: TGCAGCGTTGAAGAAGTTTTGACAGTTGAAGCTTTCTTT.

V usage is TRBV6-1 and J usage is TRBJ2-7; D is possibly TRBD1 (6 bases). Trimming cost V 6 bases and J 6 bases, with 21 bases left between them. The CDR3 is made up of 15 amino acids. Per the germline V gene, CDR1 is MNHNS and CDR2 is SASEGT. The CDR3 sequence: CASRRGRQAGSEQYF. The CDR3 DNA follows: TGTGCCAGCAGACGAGGTAGACAGGCCGGTAGCGAGCAGTACTTC.

In its sample, this clonotype was seen once. The rearrangement links TRBV6-1 to TRBJ1-2; D uncertain. This CDR3 has 15 amino acids. Per germline, CDR1 MNHNS and CDR2 SASEGT. Trimming left V 5 bases short and J 4 bases short, with 17 bases between. As DNA, the CDR3 is TGTGCCAGCAGTCGCCCACAAGGCGGAATCTATGGCTACACCTTC. Translated, it gives CASSRPQGGIYGYTF.

The rearrangement joins TRBV6-2 or TRBV6-3 to TRBJ2-4; 13 bases fit TRBD2. The CDR3 is 19 residues long. Germline V CDR1 and CDR2: MNHEY, SVGEGT. The J segment lost 9 bases and the V segment lost 6 bases, leaving 20 bases of the junction unmatched. The CDR3 DNA sequence: TGTGCCAGCAGCCACACCCCCCCCGGGACTAGCGGGGATCGGAGCATTCAGTACTTC. This gives the protein CASSHTPPGTSGDRSIQYF.

At least ten counts were recorded for this clonotype. The rearrangement links TRBV20-1 to TRBJ1-5; tentative D call: TRBD1 (6 bases). The CDR3 contains 14 residues. V lost 3 bases and J 3 bases, leaving 12 bases between the germline ends. Germline loops: CDR1 DFQATT, CDR2 SNEGSKA (reference sequence). CDR3 protein: CSASRQEPNQPQHF. The CDR3 nucleotides are TGCAGTGCTAGCCGACAGGAACCCAATCAGCCCCAGCATTTT.

Written as DNA, the CDR3 is TGTGCCAGCAGTTTAATAGGTTATTCTGAAGCTTTCTTT. It encodes CASSLIGYSEAFF. The chain has TRBV12-3 or TRBV12-4 and TRBJ1-1, with D unresolved. V lost 2 bases and J lost 6, with 10 bases in between. This CDR3 contains 13 residues.

This chain links TRBV28 with TRBJ2-7, with 7 bases identical to TRBD2. Germline V CDR1 and CDR2: MDHEN, SYDVKM. V was clipped by 4 bases and J by 2 bases; unmatched bases: 5. This CDR3 comprises 14 residues. CDR3 protein: CASSYWAGAYEQYF. Written as DNA, the CDR3 is TGTGCCAGCAGTTATTGGGCGGGAGCCTACGAGCAGTACTTC.

The J gene is TRBJ2-7, the V gene TRBV5-1; the D gene could be TRBD1 or TRBD2 (5 bases each). The CDR3 is 15 residues long. V was pared by 4 bases and J by 1 base, with 15 bases between. Germline CDR1 reads SGHRS; CDR2 reads YFSETQ. The CDR3 nucleotides are TGCGCCAGCAGCGACCGGGACCTTGTGTCCTACGAGCAGTACTTC. This codes for CASSDRDLVSYEQYF.

This clonotype was counted between two and nine times. The rearrangement links TRBV30 to TRBJ1-1, with a tentative D call TRBD1 (6 bases). Looked up from germline, CDR1 is GTSNPN and CDR2 is SVGIG (reference sequence). V lost 0 bases and J 1 base, leaving 15 bases between the germline ends. The CDR3 runs 16 residues. This chain's CDR3 is CAWSVHSGTRNTEAFF. The DNA for the CDR3 is TGTGCCTGGAGTGTACATTCCGGGACAAGGAACACTGAAGCTTTCTTT.

The chain employs TRBV18 and TRBJ2-2; TRBD1 might be the D (6 bases). V lost 2 bases and J lost 6, with 10 bases in between. Germline assignment: CDR1 KGHSH and CDR2 LQKENI. CDR3 size: 14 residues. This CDR3 is CASSPYRDPGELFF. CDR3 sequence (DNA): TGTGCCAGCTCACCATACAGGGATCCCGGGGAGCTGTTTTTT.

This chain joins TRBV12-5 and TRBJ1-1; 9 bases fit TRBD1. Trimming cost V 5 bases and J 5 bases; bases outside gene matches: 9. Germline lookup yields CDR1 LGHNT and CDR2 FRNRAP. The CDR3 runs to 15 residues. The CDR3 DNA reads TGTGCTAGTGGTAGCCATACAGGGGGCTGGACTGAAGCTTTCTTT. This codes for CASGSHTGGWTEAFF. Full variable domain (remainder filled in from reference TRBV12-5 and TRBJ1-1): DARVTQTPRHKVTEMGQEVTMRCQPILGHNTVFWYRQTMMQGLELLAYFRNRAPLDDSGMPKDRFSAEMPDATLATLKIQPSEPRDSAVYFCASGSHTGGWTEAFFGQGTRLTVV.

This clonotype has only a few counts. In nucleotides, the CDR3 is TGTGCCAGCAGCTTTCCCGGGACAGGGGGCACTGGGGCCAACGTCCTGACTTTC. Encoded protein: CASSFPGTGGTGANVLTF. V and J are TRBV11-2 and TRBJ2-6; 12 bases fit TRBD1. The CDR3 spans 18 residues. V lost 3 bases and J lost 2; bases outside the gene matches: 5. Germline CDR1 and CDR2: SGHAT and FQNNGV.

This clonotype was seen many times. The chain recombines TRBV29-1 with TRBJ2-2, with TRBD1 as a possible D gene (5 bases). The CDR3 runs to 13 residues. V was shortened by 7 bases and J by 4 bases, with 13 bases between the two germline ends. CDR1 and CDR2 (germline): SQVTM, ANQGSEA. CDR3 sequence (DNA): TGCAGCGGGCAGGGCCTAGGCACCGGGGAGCTGTTTTTT. This sequence encodes CSGQGLGTGELFF.

The table lists this clonotype with many counts. V gene TRBV20-1 combines with J gene TRBJ2-4; 7 bases align to TRBD2. This CDR3 spans 12 amino acids. With V trimmed by 6 bases and J by 7 bases, 6 bases remained unmatched. CDR1 is DFQATT, CDR2 SNEGSKA, per germline (reference sequence). This CDR3 is CSAPWGGNIQYF. The CDR3 DNA follows: TGCAGTGCCCCCTGGGGGGGGAACATTCAGTACTTC.

This clonotype was recorded once. Since no conserved phenylalanine or tryptophan closes the CDR3, a read error is the likely cause. The DNA is left out, because the CDR3 cannot be placed on it with certainty; the CDR3 is given as TCRdb lists it. The V call is TRBV12-3 or TRBV12-4, the J call TRBJ2-2; the table's TRBD1 call for D was not verified on the DNA. The CDR3 is made up of 13 amino acids, end residues included. The chain's CDR3 is CASSNYRAGELLL.

This clonotype was counted at least ten times. This chain links TRBV6-4 with TRBJ1-5; D possibly corresponds to TRBD1 (5 bases). The CDR3 is 15 residues long. Trimming shortened V by 2 bases and J by 4 bases, and 12 bases separated the two germline ends. Germline assignment: CDR1 MRHNA and CDR2 SNTAGT. CDR3 amino acids: CASSDTSGSNQPQHF. CDR3 DNA: TGTGCCAGCAGTGACACCTCAGGGTCGAATCAGCCCCAGCATTTT.

The chain combines TRBV7-2 with TRBJ1-2; D gene uncertain. V gave up 1 base and J gave up 1 base, with 7 bases separating them. Germline lookup yields CDR1 SGHTA and CDR2 FQGNSA. The CDR3 is 14 residues long. Written as DNA, the CDR3 is TGTGCCAGCAGCTTAGTCGTCAGTAACTATGGCTACACCTTC. Protein: CASSLVVSNYGYTF.

This clonotype has at least ten counts. This chain connects TRBV29-1 to TRBJ1-1; TRBD1 aligns across 8 bases. Germline CDR1 reads SQVTM; CDR2 reads ANQGSEA. The CDR3 has 12 amino acids. Trimming cost V 4 bases and J 8 bases; bases outside gene matches: 6. The CDR3 here is CSVGQGAPEAFF. The CDR3 DNA reads TGCAGCGTTGGGCAGGGGGCACCCGAAGCTTTCTTT.

This clonotype has at least ten counts. The chain carries TRBV20-1 and TRBJ1-2; D not certain. CDR3 length equals 12 residues. Trimming pared 4 bases from V and 4 bases from J, leaving 10 bases between. Germline V gives CDR1 DFQATT, CDR2 SNEGSKA (reference sequence). The CDR3 region is CSAKGRRYGYTF. CDR3 nucleotides: TGCAGTGCTAAAGGCAGGCGCTATGGCTACACCTTC.

Details on this clonotype: This is likely a read error, given that the CDR3 carries no conserved phenylalanine or tryptophan at its end. CDR3 coding DNA: TGTGCCATGGGACTGAAAAACCTGATGAGCAATCAGCCCCAGCATTTG. Protein sequence: CAMGLKNLMSNQPQHL. The chain links TRBV10-3 to TRBJ1-5, with D perhaps TRBD1 (5 bases). The CDR3 length is 16 residues. Germline lookup yields CDR1 ENHRY and CDR2 SYGVKD. V was pared by 9 bases and J by 1 base, with 19 bases between.

The chain employs TRBV6-5 and TRBJ2-7; D assignment may be TRBD1 or TRBD2 (5 bases each). In germline, CDR1 is MNHEY, CDR2 SVGAGI. The CDR3 is 15 residues long. V lost 2 bases and J lost 3, with 14 bases in between. The CDR3 is CASSYPQGRRYEQYF. The CDR3 DNA reads as TGTGCCAGCAGTTACCCTCAGGGACGGCGCTACGAGCAGTACTTC.

This clonotype was counted many times. This rearrangement joins TRBV27 to TRBJ1-5; no reliable D call. The germline V gene encodes CDR1 MNHEY and CDR2 SMNVEV (reference sequence). The CDR3 runs to 12 residues. V was trimmed by 3 bases and J by 4 bases, leaving 4 bases between them. The CDR3 loop reads CASSFINQPQHF. In nucleotides, the CDR3 is TGTGCCAGCAGTTTTATTAATCAGCCCCAGCATTTT.

The chain employs TRBV28 and TRBJ1-1; the D gene is possibly TRBD1 (5 bases). Germline V gene lookup returns CDR1 MDHEN and CDR2 SYDVKM. This CDR3 contains 14 residues. V was clipped by 6 bases and J by 6 bases, with 17 bases between them. CDR3 nucleotide sequence: TGTGCCAGCAGCTCTCAGGGAGTAATCGCTGAAGCTTTCTTT. The encoded protein is CASSSQGVIAEAFF.

This clonotype was recorded at least ten times. The chain joins TRBV6-1 to TRBJ1-2; D might be TRBD1 (6 bases). The CDR3 has 15 amino acids. Per germline, CDR1 MNHNS and CDR2 SASEGT. The V end was cut by 6 bases, the J end by 4 bases, with 18 bases between. Written as DNA, the CDR3 is TGTGCCAGCAGCTCATCCGGGGGGGCCGGCTATGGCTACACCTTC. Encoded protein: CASSSSGGAGYGYTF.

This rearrangement joins TRBV7-8 to TRBJ2-7, with D perhaps given as TRBD1 or TRBD2 (5 bases each). The germline V and J ends were trimmed by 5 bases and 1 base, with 21 bases remaining between them. The germline CDR1 and CDR2 sequences are SGHVS and FQNEAQ. This CDR3 comprises 17 residues. The CDR3 is CASSGLTGTHKSYEQYF. CDR3 nucleotide sequence: TGTGCCAGCAGCGGATTAACCGGGACCCACAAGTCCTACGAGCAGTACTTC.